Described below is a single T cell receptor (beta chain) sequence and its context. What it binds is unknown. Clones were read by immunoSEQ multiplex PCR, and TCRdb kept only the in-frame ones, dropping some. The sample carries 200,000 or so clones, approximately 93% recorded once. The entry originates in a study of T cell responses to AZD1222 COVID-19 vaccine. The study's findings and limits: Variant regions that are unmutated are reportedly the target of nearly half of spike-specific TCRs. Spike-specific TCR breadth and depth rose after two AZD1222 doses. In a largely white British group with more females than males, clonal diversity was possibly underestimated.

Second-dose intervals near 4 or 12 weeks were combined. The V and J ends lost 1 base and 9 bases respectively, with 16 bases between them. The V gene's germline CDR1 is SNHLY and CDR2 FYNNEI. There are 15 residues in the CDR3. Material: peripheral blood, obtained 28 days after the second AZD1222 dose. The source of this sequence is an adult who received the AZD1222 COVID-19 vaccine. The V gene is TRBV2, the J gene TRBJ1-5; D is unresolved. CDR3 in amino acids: CASSEEGLGGSPQHF. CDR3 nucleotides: TGTGCCAGCAGTGAAGAAGGGCTGGGCGGATCGCCCCAGCATTTT.